One sample yielded the 5 T cell receptor beta chains listed below, sequenced in a study of beta chain features in type 1 diabetes. Points from the study as a whole: There was a moderate but significant shortening of TCRB CDR3s in all four CD4+ subsets of Type 1 diabetes patients.

Their specific antigens are unknown. Sequencing targeted expressed TCRB transcripts, as all isolated RNA had been reverse transcribed. Only in-frame clones appear in the TCRdb table, and some are missing; sequencing was by immunoSEQ multiplex PCR. The data contain tens of thousands of clones, around 65% of them singletons. The sequenced sample consisted of stem cell memory CD4+ T cells from blood. The receptors stem from a woman aged 40 to 50 with type 1 diabetes.

The rearrangement joins TRBV27 to TRBJ2-7; TRBD2 matches 8 bases. V shed 2 bases, J shed 0 bases, and the junction held 12 bases outside the gene matches. There are 18 residues in the CDR3. Germline assignment: CDR1 MNHEY and CDR2 SMNVEV (reference sequence). CDR3 bases: TGTGCCAGCAGTTTAGGCCCCCCGGGGGGGGATCTCTCCTACGAGCAGTACTTC. Translated: CASSLGPPGGDLSYEQYF.

The rearrangement links TRBV28 to TRBJ1-3, with 7 bases that match TRBD1. The CDR3 has 16 residues. The ends lost 4 bases at V and 0 bases at J; junction bases unmatched: 6. Germline V CDR1 and CDR2: MDHEN, SYDVKM. The CDR3 loop reads CASSSGQRSSGNTIYF. CDR3 DNA sequence: TGTGCCAGCAGTTCGGGACAGAGAAGCTCTGGAAACACCATATATTTT.

This clone showed up just a few times. The rearrangement links TRBV18 to TRBJ2-3; no clear D gene. Germline CDR1 and CDR2: KGHSH and LQKENI. The length of the CDR3 is 15 residues. Trimming took 3 bases from V and 0 from J, leaving 10 bases between them. The CDR3 loop is CASSPAGPSTDTQYF. For the CDR3, the DNA is TGTGCCAGCTCACCGGCAGGCCCTAGCACAGATACGCAGTATTTT.

The rearrangement uses TRBV7-2 and TRBJ1-3; the match to TRBD1 covers 7 bases. V was clipped by 1 base and J by 2 bases; unmatched bases: 2. The CDR3 loop spans 15 amino acids. Germline assignment: CDR1 SGHTA and CDR2 FQGNSA. In DNA, the CDR3 is TGTGCCAGCAGCTTAGTCACAGGGGCTGGAAACACCATATATTTT. It yields the protein CASSLVTGAGNTIYF.

The V and J genes are TRBV6-5 and TRBJ1-2; D unresolved. Germline V CDR1 and CDR2: MNHEY, SVGAGI. Trimming took off 7 bases at V and 7 bases at J, with 16 bases between the two ends. The CDR3 runs to 13 residues. CDR3 nucleotide sequence: TGTGCCAGCATATCCCTTCGAGGGTTTGGCTACACCTTC. As protein: CASISLRGFGYTF.